One and the same sample provided the 30 T cell receptor beta chains below, sequenced in a study of shared clonotypes between healthy human individuals. Generated by immunoSEQ multiplex PCR, the TCRdb table keeps only in-frame clones and is missing some. The sample yields millions of clones, roughly 95% seen once. Source material: naive CD4+ T cells sorted from blood. Subset reported: CD45RA+ positively selected. These receptors were taken from a man aged 18 to 29 in good health.

The gene calls are TRBV25-1 and TRBJ2-3; D is perhaps TRBD2 (5 bases). Germline-derived CDR1 and CDR2 are MGHDK and SYGVNS. The CDR3 length is 16 residues. Trimming stripped 3 bases from V and 0 bases from J, with 13 bases between. The CDR3 DNA reads as TGTGCCAGCAGTGATGATGTAGCGATTAGCACAGATACGCAGTATTTT. Amino acid sequence: CASSDDVAISTDTQYF.

The chain employs TRBV6-5 and TRBJ2-7; TRBD1 matches at 7 bases. The CDR3 length is 13 residues. Per the germline V gene, CDR1 is MNHEY and CDR2 is SVGAGI. The ends lost 4 bases at V and 4 bases at J; junction bases unmatched: 4. DNA of the CDR3: TGTGCCAGCAGTTTCGACAGGGTTTACGAGCAGTACTTC. Its translation is CASSFDRVYEQYF.

V usage is TRBV28 and J usage is TRBJ1-6; no definite D call. V gave up 6 bases and J gave up 0 bases, with 6 bases separating them. The germline V gene has CDR1 MDHEN and CDR2 SYDVKM. There are 14 residues in the CDR3. The CDR3 DNA reads TGTGCCAGCAGCCAACGCTCCTATAATTCACCCCTCCACTTT. Encoded protein: CASSQRSYNSPLHF.

This chain links TRBV7-3 with TRBJ2-7; TRBD2 might be the D (7 bases). V was pared by 1 base and J by 3 bases, with 13 bases between. CDR1 and CDR2 from the germline V gene are SGHTA and FQGTGA. CDR3 length equals 15 residues. CDR3 DNA sequence: TGTGCCAGCAGCTTAATGGGGGGGCCGAACTACGAGCAGTACTTC. It encodes CASSLMGGPNYEQYF.

This clone has just one count. For the CDR3, the DNA is TGCGCCAGCAGCACCGGGACTAGTCAAGAGACCCAGTACTTC. It translates to CASSTGTSQETQYF. V and J are TRBV5-1 and TRBJ2-5; 8 bases agree with TRBD2. Per the germline V gene, CDR1 is SGHRS and CDR2 is YFSETQ. V gave up 4 bases and J gave up 2 bases; unmatched junction bases: 4. The CDR3 runs to 14 residues.

J is TRBJ1-6 and V is TRBV4-1; D may be TRBD1 (6 bases). CDR3 size: 17 residues. The ends were cut back, 0 bases at V and 4 bases at J, with 13 bases in the middle. The germline V gene has CDR1 MGHRA and CDR2 YSYEKL. This CDR3 reads CASSQEGVGQYNSPLHF. The CDR3 DNA reads as TGCGCCAGCAGCCAAGAAGGGGTCGGACAGTATAATTCACCCCTCCACTTT.

V gene TRBV19 combines with J gene TRBJ1-2; a possible D gene is TRBD1 (6 bases). Trimming took 1 base from V and 7 from J, leaving 13 bases between them. In germline, CDR1 is LNHDA, CDR2 SQIVND (reference sequence). The CDR3 is 14 residues long. CDR3: CASSIVWQGSGYTF. In DNA form, the CDR3 reads TGTGCCAGTAGTATAGTCTGGCAGGGGAGTGGCTACACCTTC.

The chain is built from TRBV18 and TRBJ2-1; 10 bases match TRBD2. The CDR3 extends over 15 amino acids. The germline V gene encodes CDR1 KGHSH and CDR2 LQKENI. V shed 2 bases and J 9 bases; nucleotides not matched to a gene: 7. The CDR3 DNA reads TGTGCCAGCTCACCAGGCCTAGCGGGGGTCTCTGAGCAGTTCTTC. As protein: CASSPGLAGVSEQFF.

The chain employs TRBV7-2 and TRBJ1-2, with 11 bases lining up with TRBD1. With 5 bases clipped from V and 6 bases from J, the junction kept 8 bases outside the gene matches. The CDR3 covers 15 residues. The germline V gene encodes CDR1 SGHTA and CDR2 FQGNSA. CDR3 loop: CASSMTGTGGNGYTF. CDR3 in DNA: TGTGCCAGCAGCATGACCGGGACAGGGGGTAATGGCTACACCTTC.

The rearrangement uses TRBV18 and TRBJ2-3; unclear D gene. This CDR3 has 14 amino acids. Trimming shortened V by 2 bases and J by 5 bases, and 11 bases separated the two germline ends. Germline V CDR1 and CDR2: KGHSH, LQKENI. The CDR3 sequence is CASSPIPLEDTQYF. As DNA, the CDR3 is TGTGCCAGCTCACCAATACCCTTAGAAGATACGCAGTATTTT. Full variable domain (remainder filled in from reference TRBV18 and TRBJ2-3): NAGVMQNPRHLVRRRGQEARLRCSPMKGHSHVYWYRQLPEEGLKFMVYLQKENIIDESGMPKERFSAEFPKEGPSILRIQQVVRGDSAAYFCASSPIPLEDTQYFGPGTRLTVL.

The chain is built from TRBV4-3 and TRBJ2-4; D gene uncertain. V was shortened by 0 bases and J by 4 bases, with 13 bases between the two germline ends. Germline CDR1 LGHNA, CDR2 YSLEER. The CDR3 runs 16 residues. As DNA, the CDR3 is TGCGCCAGCAGCCAAGATCGGTTGCCTAGTAAAAACATTCAGTACTTC. Its translation: CASSQDRLPSKNIQYF.

This chain links TRBV7-2 with TRBJ2-7; 11 bases are a match to TRBD2. V shed 1 base, J shed 0 bases, and the junction held 11 bases outside the gene matches. Germline-derived CDR1 and CDR2 are SGHTA and FQGNSA. This CDR3 spans 19 amino acids. CDR3 in amino acids: CASSLEVGSGRAVSYEQYF. The CDR3 nucleotides are TGTGCCAGCAGCTTAGAAGTTGGTAGCGGGAGGGCCGTCTCCTACGAGCAGTACTTC.

The V and J genes are TRBV6-4 and TRBJ1-2, with D unresolved. CDR1 and CDR2 (germline): MRHNA, SNTAGT. V was shortened by 0 bases and J by 4 bases, with 9 bases between the two germline ends. CDR3 size: 14 residues. CDR3 bases: TGTGCCAGCAGTGACTCAGACGGGCCCTATGGCTACACCTTC. This gives the protein CASSDSDGPYGYTF.

The V and J genes are TRBV6-6 and TRBJ1-4; possible D gene TRBD1, 6 bases. Trimming removed 5 bases from V and 7 bases from J, with 17 bases in between. Germline loops: CDR1 MNHNY, CDR2 SVGAGI (reference sequence). The CDR3 has 15 residues. In nucleotides, the CDR3 is TGTGCCAGCAGTCTCGGACAGAGAGCAAGTGAAAAACTGTTTTTT. Translation: CASSLGQRASEKLFF.

As regards this clone: Other DNA sequences in the sample encode the same CDR3. The chain couples TRBV11-2 to TRBJ1-5; no reliable D call. The V end lost 5 bases, the J end lost 6 bases, and 11 bases lay between the germline ends. Germline assignment: CDR1 SGHAT and CDR2 FQNNGV. The CDR3 extends over 13 amino acids. CDR3 sequence: CASSLDRGQPQHF. The CDR3, as DNA: TGTGCCAGCAGCCTCGACCGGGGTCAGCCCCAGCATTTT.

This clone was seen a few times. This chain links TRBV7-9 with TRBJ2-7; 7 bases are a match to TRBD1. CDR1 and CDR2 from the germline V gene are SEHNR and FQNEAQ (reference sequence). The junction had 5 bases not matched to a gene; V was cut back by 1 base and J by 2 bases. The CDR3 has 15 residues. The CDR3 protein is CASSLDRGFTYEQYF. The DNA of the CDR3 is TGTGCCAGCAGCTTAGACAGGGGCTTTACCTACGAGCAGTACTTC.

This chain links TRBV5-1 with TRBJ2-7, with 10 bases lining up with TRBD1. The CDR3 has 15 residues. From germline, CDR1 is SGHRS and CDR2 YFSETQ. Losses at the gene ends were 4 bases for V and 4 bases for J; bases not matched to a gene: 8. DNA for the CDR3: TGCGCCAGCAGCCCGGCGTGGGACAGGGGATACGAGCAGTACTTC. Protein product: CASSPAWDRGYEQYF.

This sequence joins TRBV27 and TRBJ1-6, with D unresolved. Looked up from germline, CDR1 is MNHEY and CDR2 is SMNVEV (reference sequence). This CDR3 is built from 14 residues. V dropped 3 bases and J dropped 3 bases, with 6 bases sitting between them. CDR3 coding DNA: TGTGCCAGCAGTTTCACGAGCTATAATTCACCCCTCCACTTT. Its translation is CASSFTSYNSPLHF.

V and J are TRBV7-3 and TRBJ1-6, with D hard to call. Trimming removed 2 bases at V and 0 bases at J, with 5 bases between. CDR1 SGHTA and CDR2 FQGTGA come from the germline V gene. The CDR3 contains 15 residues. CDR3 in DNA: TGTGCCAGCAGCTTATCCAGCTCCTATAATTCACCCCTCCACTTT. Translating gives CASSLSSSYNSPLHF.

In its sample, this clone was seen once. The chain couples TRBV19 to TRBJ2-1; TRBD1 matches 8 bases. CDR3 length: 14 amino acids. V lost 6 bases, J lost 3 bases, and 4 bases stayed unmatched. Germline CDR1 and CDR2: LNHDA and SQIVND (reference sequence). The CDR3 DNA is TGTGCCAGTAGAGGACAGGGAGACTACAATGAGCAGTTCTTC. It codes for CASRGQGDYNEQFF.

The chain links TRBV5-1 to TRBJ1-6, with 7 nucleotides matching TRBD1. The CDR3 contains 14 residues. The V segment lost 4 bases and the J segment 10 bases; nucleotides outside the gene matches: 8. Germline V CDR1 and CDR2: SGHRS, YFSETQ. DNA of the CDR3: TGCGCCAGCAGCCTAGGACAGGACGTCTCACCCCTCCACTTT. Translation: CASSLGQDVSPLHF.

This clone was counted a single time. The same CDR3 is also encoded by other DNA sequences in this sample. V gene TRBV5-1 combines with J gene TRBJ1-2; TRBD1 might be the D (5 bases). V lost 0 bases and J 3 bases, leaving 9 bases between the germline ends. Germline CDR1 and CDR2: SGHRS and YFSETQ. The CDR3 spans 14 residues. CDR3 region: CASSLGDGYYGYTF. CDR3 DNA: TGCGCCAGCAGCTTGGGGGACGGATACTATGGCTACACCTTC.

V and J are TRBV2 and TRBJ1-4; D is unclear. This CDR3 comprises 15 residues. Germline V gives CDR1 SNHLY, CDR2 FYNNEI. V shed 6 bases and J shed 3 bases, with 14 bases lying between them. CDR3 in DNA: TGTGCCAGCAGCCCCTCCCGGGTTCCTAATGAAAAACTGTTTTTT. Amino acid sequence: CASSPSRVPNEKLFF.

This chain uses TRBV10-3 with TRBJ1-6; D ambiguous. Trimming took off 3 bases at V and 5 bases at J, with 11 bases between the two ends. Germline CDR1 is ENHRY and CDR2 is SYGVKD. The CDR3 sequence is 15 residues long. CDR3 amino acids: CAISDGLSNNSPLHF. Written as DNA, the CDR3 is TGTGCCATCAGTGACGGGCTGAGCAATAATTCACCCCTCCACTTT.

Comment on this clone: Distinct nucleotide sequences in the sample also encode this CDR3. This rearrangement joins TRBV19 to TRBJ1-1, with 7 bases matching TRBD1. CDR1 and CDR2 from the germline V gene are LNHDA and SQIVND (reference sequence). V dropped 1 base and J dropped 4; count of bases not matched to a gene: 3. This CDR3 has 14 amino acids. Written as DNA, the CDR3 is TGTGCCAGTAGTATAGGACAGGGCGTCACTGAAGCTTTCTTT. Protein sequence: CASSIGQGVTEAFF.

This sequence joins TRBV23-1 and TRBJ2-5, with 8 positions matching TRBD2. TRBV23-1 is filed as an ORF, its function uncertain. The ends lost 8 bases at V and 7 bases at J; junction bases unmatched: 3. CDR3 size: 11 residues. In nucleotides, the CDR3 is TGCGCCAGCGAGGGGACTAGGACCCAGTACTTC. This encodes CASEGTRTQYF.

The J gene is TRBJ1-1, the V gene TRBV5-4; 7 bases are shared with TRBD1. This CDR3 comprises 15 residues. The germline gives CDR1 SGHNT, CDR2 YYREEE (reference sequence). With V trimmed by 4 bases and J by 6 bases, 12 bases remained unmatched. The CDR3 DNA sequence: TGTGCCAGCAGCCCCCGACAGGGATTTGTCGCTGAAGCTTTCTTT. Translating gives CASSPRQGFVAEAFF.

For this clone: The sample contains more than one DNA sequence encoding this CDR3. The chain's CDR3 is CASSTGTATDTQYF. DNA of the CDR3: TGCGCCAGCAGCACCGGGACAGCCACAGATACGCAGTATTTT. V and J are TRBV5-1 and TRBJ2-3; TRBD1 agrees at 7 bases. The germline gives CDR1 SGHRS, CDR2 YFSETQ. The CDR3 contains 14 residues. V was pared by 4 bases and J by 2 bases, with 4 bases of the junction left unmatched.

This chain's CDR3 is CAWARGSNEKLFF. CDR3 nucleotide sequence: TGTGCCTGGGCGAGGGGTTCAAATGAAAAACTGTTTTTT. The rearrangement links TRBV30 to TRBJ1-4; perhaps TRBD1 as D (5 bases). Trimming left V 5 bases short and J 5 bases short, with 12 bases between. CDR3 length: 13 residues. The V gene's germline CDR1 is GTSNPN and CDR2 SVGIG (reference sequence). The full variable domain, in which reference TRBV30 and TRBJ1-4 provide the parts outside the CDR3, is SQTIHQWPATLVQPVGSPLSLECTVEGTSNPNLYWYRQAAGRGLQLLFYSVGIGQISSEVPQNLSASRPQDRQFILSSKKLLLSDSGFYLCAWARGSNEKLFFGSGTQLSVL.

The chain has TRBV5-1 and TRBJ1-2; 12 positions agree with TRBD1. The CDR3 has 16 residues. Germline lookup yields CDR1 SGHRS and CDR2 YFSETQ. After removal of 7 bases from V and 5 bases from J, the junction contained 12 bases not matched to a gene. CDR3 protein: CASGAGTGGAGYGYTF. The CDR3 nucleotides read TGCGCCAGCGGCGCCGGGACAGGGGGCGCTGGGTATGGCTACACCTTC. Combining the CDR3 with reference TRBV5-1 and TRBJ1-2 gives the whole variable domain KAGVTQTPRYLIKTRGQQVTLSCSPISGHRSVSWYQQTPGQGLQFLFEYFSETQRNKGNFPGRFSGRQFSNSRSEMNVSTLELGDSALYLCASGAGTGGAGYGYTFGSGTRLTVV.